What follows are 32 T cell receptor beta chains derived from one specimen sequenced in a study of T-cell reconstitution after alpha-beta-depleted transplantation in children. Unique molecular identifiers were incorporated into the prepared TCRbeta library. TCRdb reprocessed the PCR reads via MiXCR and lists one record per CDR3 protein. The sample consists of around 100,000 distinct CDR3 sequences, about 9.4% of them appearing once. Sequencing used PBMCs, obtained before TCRalphabeta/CD19-depleted stem cell transplant. The origin of the receptors is a boy younger than 10 with acute lymphoblastic leukemia, due to receive a stem cell transplant.

In its sample, this clonotype was seen a few times. The rearrangement joins TRBV15 to TRBJ1-5; TRBD1 might be the D (6 bases). The V end was cut by 6 bases, the J end by 1 base, with 10 bases between. CDR1 LNHNV and CDR2 YYDKDF come from the germline V gene (reference sequence). The CDR3 sequence is 14 residues long. The DNA for the CDR3 is TGTGCCACCAGTCAGGGGTTAAGCAATCAGCCCCAGCATTTT. Its translation: CATSQGLSNQPQHF.

The gene calls are TRBV9 and TRBJ1-3; D is perhaps TRBD1 (5 bases). Germline V gives CDR1 SGDLS, CDR2 YYNGEE. The CDR3 consists of 18 residues. Trimming pared 4 bases from V and 0 bases from J, leaving 20 bases between. The CDR3 loop is CASSNSDRDFDSGNTIYF. The CDR3 DNA follows: TGTGCCAGCAGCAATAGTGACCGGGACTTCGACTCTGGAAACACCATATATTTT.

On this clonotype: A much more abundant neighbour one base away suggests this may be a read error. The chain is built from TRBV12-3 or TRBV12-4 and TRBJ2-1; TRBD1 might be the D (6 bases). Trimming shortened V by 7 bases and J by 4 bases, and 14 bases separated the two germline ends. The CDR3 has 14 amino acids. The CDR3 coding sequence is TGTGCCAGCAAATTCCAGGGGAAATACAATGAGCAGTTCTTC. This gives the protein CASKFQGKYNEQFF.

This clonotype was picked up a small number of times. This sequence joins TRBV25-1 and TRBJ2-1; 16 nucleotides align to TRBD2. The V gene end was trimmed by 4 bases and the J gene end by 3 bases; junction bases not matched to a gene: 21. The CDR3 sequence is 23 residues long. Germline V lookup: CDR1 MGHDK, CDR2 SYGVNS. The CDR3: CASSGIGSQEGTSGRVDYNEQFF. CDR3 DNA sequence: TGTGCCAGCAGTGGTATCGGGAGCCAGGAAGGGACTAGCGGGAGGGTGGACTACAATGAGCAGTTCTTC.

This clonotype occurred a few times. V gene TRBV6-6 combines with J gene TRBJ1-2; possible D gene TRBD1, 6 bases. From germline, CDR1 is MNHNY and CDR2 SVGAGI (reference sequence). There are 13 residues in the CDR3. The ends were cut back, 2 bases at V and 8 bases at J, with 12 bases in the middle. The CDR3 loop is CASSYEVTGGYTF. For the CDR3, the DNA is TGTGCCAGCAGTTACGAGGTGACAGGAGGCTACACCTTC.

Ten or more counts support this clonotype. The chain employs TRBV7-9 and TRBJ2-1, with no clear D. There are 13 residues in the CDR3. Trimming removed 4 bases from V and 12 bases from J, with 16 bases in between. CDR1 and CDR2 from the germline V gene are SEHNR and FQNEAQ (reference sequence). CDR3 coding DNA: TGTGCCAGCAGCTACACTGGCCGCGAGACGCAGTTCTTC. It specifies CASSYTGRETQFF.

There are many counts of this clonotype. In DNA, the CDR3 is TGCAGTGCTACACTAAGACAGGGGAACACAGATACGCAGTATTTT. As protein: CSATLRQGNTDTQYF. The V and J genes are TRBV20-1 and TRBJ2-3, with 8 bases aligning to TRBD1. The trim removed 4 bases at V and 2 bases at J, leaving 8 bases unmatched. This CDR3 is 15 amino acids long. Germline V lookup: CDR1 DFQATT, CDR2 SNEGSKA (reference sequence).

Ten or more counts support this clonotype. The J gene is TRBJ2-1, the V gene TRBV5-1, with 15 bases lining up with TRBD2. V trimming: 4 bases; J trimming: 7 bases; junction bases outside the gene matches: 6. There are 16 residues in the CDR3. Per germline, CDR1 SGHRS and CDR2 YFSETQ. The CDR3 loop reads CASSAGLAGGTNEQFF. In DNA, the CDR3 is TGCGCCAGCAGCGCGGGACTAGCGGGAGGCACGAATGAGCAGTTCTTC.

The chain has TRBV7-6 and TRBJ2-5; tentatively, D is TRBD2 (5 bases). Germline lookup yields CDR1 SGHVS and CDR2 FNYEAQ. The V end lost 4 bases, the J end lost 5 bases, and 17 bases lay between the germline ends. CDR3 length: 15 residues. This CDR3 is CASSSDFQTLETQYF. In nucleotides, the CDR3 is TGTGCCAGCAGCTCGGACTTTCAAACTCTTGAGACCCAGTACTTC.

This chain links TRBV2 with TRBJ2-3; D perhaps matches TRBD2 (6 bases). Germline V gene sequence: CDR1 SNHLY, CDR2 FYNNEI. The CDR3 totals 13 residues. Trimming stripped 8 bases from V and 4 bases from J, with 13 bases between. The CDR3 nucleotides read TGTGCCAGCCTGACTAGTCTTTCAGATACGCAGTATTTT. Translation gives CASLTSLSDTQYF. Full variable domain (missing parts from reference TRBV2 and TRBJ2-3): EPEVTQTPSHQVTQMGQEVILRCVPISNHLYFYWYRQILGQKVEFLVSFYNNEISEKSEIFDDQFSVERPDGSNFTLKIRSTKLEDSAMYFCASLTSLSDTQYFGPGTRLTVL.

The CDR3 here is CSARVRQGINNSPLHF. The CDR3 DNA reads TGCAGTGCTAGGGTTAGGCAGGGCATCAATAATTCACCCCTCCACTTT. J is TRBJ1-6 and V is TRBV20-1, with TRBD1 as a possible D gene (5 bases). Germline V gene sequence: CDR1 DFQATT, CDR2 SNEGSKA (reference sequence). The V gene lost 3 bases and the J gene lost 5 bases, with 17 bases spanning the gap. This CDR3 spans 16 amino acids.

This clonotype has more than one count but fewer than ten. The rearrangement joins TRBV5-5 to TRBJ2-3; the match to TRBD2 covers 8 bases. Germline trimming cut 4 bases from V and 6 bases from J; bases unmatched to any gene: 7. CDR1 and CDR2 from the germline V gene are SGHKS and YYEKEE (reference sequence). The CDR3 spans 14 residues. CDR3 sequence (DNA): TGTGCCAGCAGCGAAAGCGGGAGTCGGGATACGCAGTATTTT. Residues: CASSESGSRDTQYF.

This clonotype appeared a few times. The chain couples TRBV12-3 or TRBV12-4 to TRBJ1-1; D is unresolved. The CDR3 sequence is 14 residues long. Trimming left V 6 bases short and J 0 bases short, with 11 bases between. The CDR3 coding sequence is TGTGCCAGCAGGGCTGGACGGTTGAACACTGAAGCTTTCTTT. It yields the protein CASRAGRLNTEAFF.

This clonotype was recorded many times. This chain connects TRBV7-8 to TRBJ2-3; a weak D match, TRBD2 (6 bases). Germline-derived CDR1 and CDR2 are SGHVS and FQNEAQ. This CDR3 spans 16 amino acids. V shed 5 bases and J shed 2 bases, with 17 bases lying between them. The CDR3 coding sequence is TGTGCCAGCAGCCAAGGTGGGCTAGCGAACACAGATACGCAGTATTTT. Protein: CASSQGGLANTDTQYF.

The sample holds a few counts of this clonotype. This chain connects TRBV7-3 to TRBJ1-6; D unresolved. Germline lookup yields CDR1 SGHTA and CDR2 FQGTGA. V was shortened by 1 base and J by 10 bases, with 8 bases between the two germline ends. The CDR3 sequence is 13 residues long. DNA for the CDR3: TGTGCCAGCAGCTTAAGCTTTAGATCACCCCTCCACTTT. As protein: CASSLSFRSPLHF.

This clonotype came up a few times. The rearrangement links TRBV20-1 to TRBJ2-7, with TRBD2 matching 7 bases. The V gene end was trimmed by 4 bases and the J gene end by 2 bases; junction bases not matched to a gene: 8. The CDR3 extends over 14 amino acids. The germline gives CDR1 DFQATT, CDR2 SNEGSKA (reference sequence). The CDR3 coding sequence is TGCAGTGCTAACCCAGCGGGGCGGACCTACGAGCAGTACTTC. Translated: CSANPAGRTYEQYF.

The sample holds a few counts of this clonotype. This sequence joins TRBV7-8 and TRBJ2-7, with D possibly TRBD2 on 5 matching bases. Looked up from germline, CDR1 is SGHVS and CDR2 is FQNEAQ. This CDR3 has 15 residues. Trimming cost V 3 bases and J 0 bases, with 12 bases left between them. The CDR3 DNA reads as TGTGCCAGCAGCTTGTTGGGAGTTTCCTCCTACGAGCAGTACTTC. Its translation: CASSLLGVSSYEQYF.

This clonotype was counted many times. The chain combines TRBV12-3 or TRBV12-4 with TRBJ2-2, with 8 bases fitting TRBD1. This CDR3 has 16 amino acids. V dropped 6 bases and J dropped 2; count of bases not matched to a gene: 8. CDR3 loop: CASSPRGQANTGELFF. The CDR3 DNA reads as TGTGCCAGCAGCCCCCGGGGACAGGCTAACACCGGGGAGCTGTTTTTT.

This clonotype has a count of ten or more. The J gene is TRBJ2-1, the V gene TRBV7-9; possibly TRBD1 for D (5 bases). The CDR3 contains 14 residues. V was pared by 5 bases and J by 1 base, with 9 bases between. Germline CDR1 and CDR2: SEHNR and FQNEAQ (reference sequence). The CDR3 spells CASSPDSSYNEQFF. DNA for the CDR3: TGTGCCAGCAGCCCAGACAGTTCCTACAATGAGCAGTTCTTC.

There are many counts of this clonotype. This chain links TRBV11-2 with TRBJ1-1, with 7 bases fitting TRBD1. With V trimmed by 5 bases and J by 1 base, 10 bases remained unmatched. The germline V gene has CDR1 SGHAT and CDR2 FQNNGV. CDR3 length: 16 residues. The CDR3 DNA follows: TGTGCCAGCAGCCCGCATCGGACAGGAAAGAACACTGAAGCTTTCTTT. This codes for CASSPHRTGKNTEAFF. The entire variable domain, with the rest obtained from reference TRBV11-2 and TRBJ1-1, is as follows: EAGVAQSPRYKIIEKRQSVAFWCNPISGHATLYWYQQILGQGPKLLIQFQNNGVVDDSQLPKDRFSAERLKGVDSTLKIQPAKLEDSAVYLCASSPHRTGKNTEAFFGQGTRLTVV.

This clonotype was counted only a few times. The J gene is TRBJ1-4, the V gene TRBV20-1; 7 positions agree with TRBD1. The CDR3 runs to 13 residues. Per the germline V gene, CDR1 is DFQATT and CDR2 is SNEGSKA (reference sequence). J gave up 10 bases and V 2 bases, and 7 bases lay outside the gene matches. The CDR3 nucleotides are TGCAGTGCTAGATCGGGGACAGCCTTAAAACTGTTTTTT. Translated, it gives CSARSGTALKLFF.

This clonotype was recorded many times. The chain carries TRBV27 and TRBJ2-7; D gene ambiguous. Germline V CDR1 and CDR2: MNHEY, SMNVEV (reference sequence). CDR3 length: 12 residues. Trimming stripped 5 bases from V and 3 bases from J, with 8 bases between. Here the CDR3 reads CASSGGYYEQYF. CDR3 DNA sequence: TGTGCCAGCAGTGGTGGCTACTACGAGCAGTACTTC.

This clonotype appeared many times. The rearrangement joins TRBV6-1 to TRBJ1-2; D not certain. Trimming left V 4 bases short and J 4 bases short, with 19 bases between. Looked up from germline, CDR1 is MNHNS and CDR2 is SASEGT. The CDR3 extends over 16 amino acids. The CDR3 loop is CASSVSLGGTPYGYTF. The CDR3 DNA reads TGTGCCAGCAGTGTTTCATTGGGCGGCACCCCCTATGGCTACACCTTC.

The rearrangement links TRBV29-1 to TRBJ1-4, with no clear D. Per the germline V gene, CDR1 is SQVTM and CDR2 is ANQGSEA. The V end lost 5 bases, the J end lost 5 bases, and 9 bases lay between the germline ends. The CDR3 sequence is 12 residues long. The CDR3 nucleotides read TGCAGCGTTTTGGTGAGAAATGAAAAACTGTTTTTT. Protein: CSVLVRNEKLFF. The full variable domain, completed using reference TRBV29-1 and TRBJ1-4, is SAVISQKPSRDICQRGTSLTIQCQVDSQVTMMFWYRQQPGQSLTLIATANQGSEATYESGFVIDKFPISRPNLTFSTLTVSNMSPEDSSIYLCSVLVRNEKLFFGSGTQLSVL.

The chain joins TRBV7-2 to TRBJ2-1; 7 bases align to TRBD1. There are 12 residues in the CDR3. Germline loops: CDR1 SGHTA, CDR2 FQGNSA. The V gene end was trimmed by 3 bases and the J gene end by 10 bases; junction bases not matched to a gene: 3. The CDR3 DNA reads as TGTGCCAGCAGCTTTACAGGGGTAGAGCAGTTCTTC. Protein: CASSFTGVEQFF.

The table lists this clonotype with a few counts. The chain combines TRBV6-1 with TRBJ1-3, with a possible D match to TRBD1 (6 bases). V was trimmed by 6 bases and J by 0 bases, leaving 15 bases between them. Germline V gene data show CDR1 as MNHNS and CDR2 as SASEGT. The CDR3 loop spans 16 amino acids. The CDR3 region is CASSLGGGSSGNTIYF. The CDR3 nucleotides are TGTGCCAGCAGCCTAGGAGGGGGAAGCTCTGGAAACACCATATATTTT.

This clonotype was recorded many times. The genes are TRBV6-2 or TRBV6-3 and TRBJ2-3; D is undetermined. Germline V lookup: CDR1 MNHEY, CDR2 SVGEGT. This CDR3 region has 14 residues. The ends were cut back, 7 bases at V and 5 bases at J, with 16 bases in the middle. The CDR3 sequence: CASIPAPLGDTQYF. Written as DNA, the CDR3 is TGTGCCAGCATCCCAGCGCCCTTAGGAGATACGCAGTATTTT.

Ten or more counts support this clonotype. This chain links TRBV12-3 or TRBV12-4 with TRBJ2-4; TRBD2 is a possible D gene (5 bases). The CDR3 has 15 amino acids. The V gene lost 5 bases and the J gene lost 3 bases, with 14 bases spanning the gap. CDR3 loop: CASSPGPGIKNIQYF. Written as DNA, the CDR3 is TGTGCCAGCAGTCCAGGACCGGGAATCAAAAACATTCAGTACTTC.

For the CDR3, the DNA is TGTGCCAGCAGTTTAGGGAGGGTCGGAGTTAAGGACTATGGCTACACCTTC. Translating gives CASSLGRVGVKDYGYTF. The genes are TRBV27 and TRBJ1-2; D unclear. The CDR3 spans 17 residues. The V and J ends lost 2 bases and 3 bases respectively, with 19 bases between them. The germline V gene has CDR1 MNHEY and CDR2 SMNVEV (reference sequence).

This clonotype was counted many times. The V and J genes are TRBV7-9 and TRBJ2-3; TRBD1 matches at 9 bases. Trimming removed 0 bases from V and 5 bases from J; junction bases left unmatched: 9. The CDR3 is made up of 17 amino acids. Germline CDR1 reads SEHNR; CDR2 reads FQNEAQ (reference sequence). The CDR3: CASSLAIRDRAVDTQYF. The CDR3 DNA follows: TGTGCCAGCAGCTTAGCCATCCGGGACAGGGCCGTAGATACGCAGTATTTT.

About this clonotype itself: One base away lies a much larger clone, so this may be a sequencing read error. The rearrangement joins TRBV10-3 to TRBJ2-7; D unclear. CDR1 is ENHRY and CDR2 is SYGVKD in the germline V gene. The CDR3 contains 12 residues. In DNA form, the CDR3 reads TGTACCATCAGCCACTCGACCTACGAGCAGTACTTC. Translating gives CTISHSTYEQYF.

J is TRBJ1-1 and V is TRBV29-1; 11 nucleotides line up with TRBD1. The CDR3 has 14 residues. CDR1 and CDR2 (germline): SQVTM, ANQGSEA. Trimming cost V 1 base and J 10 bases; bases outside gene matches: 8. The CDR3 reads CSVEVRDRGRRAFF. The CDR3 DNA sequence: TGCAGCGTTGAAGTCCGGGACAGGGGGAGAAGAGCTTTCTTT.